A single sample gave rise to the 13 T cell receptor beta chains below, sequenced in a study of T cell clonotyping in hematopoietic cell transplantation (dated by TCRdb to the early 2020s). Libraries were built with the immunoSEQ multiplex PCR assay. Here the immuneACCESS table is served through TCRdb, limited to in-frame sequences with V and J called. Missing clones are a known gap in these copies; in checked studies unresolved V genes cover under half, and the rest lacks a known reason. The sample profile shows approximately 3,800 clones; 70% to 85% of them were found once. About 35% of the sample comes from the top ten. The label giving this sample's time point can be read as: 100 days after allo-HCT. This specimen was peripheral blood mononuclear cells, taken 100 days after allogeneic stem cell transplant. The receptors here all came from a male patient aged 45-60 years who had an allogeneic stem cell transplant from an unrelated donor, so the T cells may come from the graft donor. Some clones in this sample may be carry-over from other donors' samples.

This clone was seen a handful of times. The CDR3 DNA reads TGTGCCAGCAGTCTAGCGCGATACTACAATGAGCAGTTCTTC. As protein: CASSLARYYNEQFF. The rearrangement uses TRBV2 and TRBJ2-1; tentatively, D is TRBD2 (6 bases). From germline, CDR1 is SNHLY and CDR2 FYNNEI. Trimming removed 5 bases from V and 3 bases from J, with 11 bases in between. The CDR3 sequence is 14 residues long.

The chain joins TRBV4-3 to TRBJ2-3; D may be TRBD2 (5 bases). The CDR3 has 18 amino acids. V lost 4 bases to trimming and J lost 4 bases, with 24 bases between them. From germline, CDR1 is LGHNA and CDR2 YSLEER. The CDR3 region is CASSLLWRPGEIPDTQYF. Here the CDR3 DNA reads TGCGCCAGCAGCCTTTTATGGAGACCCGGGGAGATCCCAGATACGCAGTATTTT.

V gene TRBV7-2 combines with J gene TRBJ2-7; 9 bases fit TRBD2. The length of the CDR3 is 15 residues. CDR1 and CDR2 from the germline V gene are SGHTA and FQGNSA. Losses at the gene ends were 1 base for V and 5 bases for J; bases not matched to a gene: 6. CDR3 in amino acids: CASSLGASGVNEQYF. The CDR3 region has the DNA TGTGCCAGCAGCTTAGGGGCTAGCGGGGTGAACGAGCAGTACTTC.

The DNA for the CDR3 is TGTGCCAGCGGGGGGGAAAATGAGCAGTTCTTC. Its translation is CASGGENEQFF. This sequence joins TRBV5-8 and TRBJ2-1; 7 positions match TRBD2. The germline V gene has CDR1 SGHTS and CDR2 YDEGEE. The V gene end was trimmed by 7 bases and the J gene end by 7 bases; junction bases not matched to a gene: 2. CDR3 length: 11 amino acids.

The chain couples TRBV10-3 to TRBJ2-3; D tentatively reads TRBD1 or TRBD2 (5 bases each). CDR3 length: 15 residues. CDR1 and CDR2 from the germline V gene are ENHRY and SYGVKD. V was clipped by 2 bases and J by 1 base, with 10 bases between them. CDR3 loop: CAISERQGGTDTQYF. CDR3 coding DNA: TGTGCCATCAGTGAGCGGCAGGGAGGCACAGATACGCAGTATTTT.

This clone was counted only a few times. This chain connects TRBV7-6 to TRBJ1-1; D call uncertain. V lost 3 bases and J lost 2, with 4 bases in between. This CDR3 region has 12 residues. Per the germline V gene, CDR1 is SGHVS and CDR2 is FNYEAQ. CDR3 sequence reads: CASSLVNTEAFF. The CDR3 DNA sequence: TGTGCCAGCAGCTTGGTTAACACTGAAGCTTTCTTT. Using reference TRBV7-6 and TRBJ1-1 for the parts outside the CDR3, the full variable domain is GAGVSQSPRYKVTKRGQDVALRCDPISGHVSLYWYRQALGQGPEFLTYFNYEAQQDKSGLPNDRFSAERPEGSISTLTIQRTEQRDSAMYRCASSLVNTEAFFGQGTRLTVV.

The V gene is TRBV2, the J gene TRBJ2-5, with D perhaps TRBD2 (6 bases). Germline loops: CDR1 SNHLY, CDR2 FYNNEI. The V end lost 2 bases, the J end lost 7 bases, and 8 bases lay between the germline ends. The CDR3 covers 12 residues. In nucleotides, the CDR3 is TGTGCCAGCAGTGAATTGGGGGGGACCCAGTACTTC. Translated: CASSELGGTQYF.

CDR3 coding DNA: TGTGCCAGCAAGAGACTAGCGGGGGACCAAGAGACCCAGTACTTC. Translating it yields CASKRLAGDQETQYF. V usage is TRBV2 and J usage is TRBJ2-5; 12 bases are shared with TRBD2. The CDR3 contains 15 residues. V lost 7 bases to trimming and J lost 0 bases; unmatched junction nucleotides: 3. CDR1 and CDR2 from the germline V gene are SNHLY and FYNNEI.

The V gene is TRBV5-4, the J gene TRBJ2-5; perhaps TRBD2 as D (6 bases). Trimming took 4 bases from V and 3 from J, leaving 16 bases between them. This CDR3 is 15 amino acids long. The germline gives CDR1 SGHNT, CDR2 YYREEE (reference sequence). CDR3 sequence reads: CASSRTGLAEETQYF. In DNA form, the CDR3 reads TGTGCCAGCAGCAGAACGGGACTGGCTGAAGAGACCCAGTACTTC.

This clone was found a few times. The V call is TRBV12-5, the J call TRBJ1-5; D possibly corresponds to TRBD1 (6 bases). Between the trimmed V and J ends, which lost 1 base and 0 bases, there was a span of 7 bases. The CDR3 is made up of 15 amino acids. Germline assignment: CDR1 LGHNT and CDR2 FRNRAP. CDR3 region: CASGLEQGSNQPQHF. The CDR3 bases are TGTGCTAGTGGTTTGGAACAGGGTAGCAATCAGCCCCAGCATTTT.

The rearrangement joins TRBV5-4 to TRBJ1-2; TRBD1 aligns across 8 bases. With 5 bases clipped from V and 1 base from J, the junction kept 1 base outside the gene matches. CDR3 length: 13 residues. Germline loops: CDR1 SGHNT, CDR2 YYREEE (reference sequence). The CDR3 protein is CASSDRGNYGYTF. The CDR3 nucleotides are TGTGCCAGCAGTGACAGGGGTAACTATGGCTACACCTTC.

This clone was seen a single time. The J gene is TRBJ2-7, the V gene TRBV11-1; tentatively, D is TRBD1 (6 bases). Between the trimmed V and J ends, which lost 5 bases and 5 bases, there was a span of 16 bases. This CDR3 has 14 residues. Germline V gene lookup returns CDR1 SGHAT and CDR2 FQDESV (reference sequence). In DNA, the CDR3 is TGTGCCAGCAGCAAATTACAGGGCTCAGACGAGCAGTACTTC. Residues: CASSKLQGSDEQYF.

The chain couples TRBV6-6 to TRBJ2-7, with 9 bases aligning to TRBD1. The CDR3 spans 15 residues. CDR1 MNHNY and CDR2 SVGAGI come from the germline V gene (reference sequence). The J segment lost 5 bases and the V segment lost 5 bases, leaving 10 bases of the junction unmatched. CDR3 region: CASSQPGTGIDEQYF. CDR3 sequence (DNA): TGTGCCAGCAGTCAACCCGGGACAGGGATCGACGAGCAGTACTTC.